This TCR beta chain appears in the sequencing data of a study of T cells in Graves' hyperthyroidism and ophthalmopathy. Findings of the study overall: Ophthalmopathy onset followed model prediction by a median roughly 6 months. Ophthalmopathy and stable hyperthyroidism were told apart by a 13 V-J model. The majority of expanded thyroid clonotypes above 0.001 also appeared in blood.

Germline values: CDR1 MNHNS, CDR2 SASEGT. This CDR3 has 15 residues. Trimming left V 5 bases short and J 0 bases short, with 11 bases between. Amplified TCR beta CDR3 regions came from RNA transcripts. A set of HTBI primers served as the primers for a first-round RT-PCR of the TCR CDR3. Each CDR3 protein gets one entry after TCRdb re-called the multiplex PCR reads with MiXCR. The sample records about 270,000 distinct CDR3 sequences, roughly 22% being singletons. The study included ophthalmopathy patients with Clinical Activity Score at least 3, NOSPECS grade at least 4 and duration under 3 months. This clonotype was detected ten times or more. Its antigen is unidentified.

The clonotype comes from a young man with Graves' ophthalmopathy. Sequenced input: blood. The chain links TRBV6-1 to TRBJ1-5; D is uncertain. The CDR3 loop is CASSYTSGSNQPQHF. The CDR3 region has the DNA TGTGCCAGCAGTTACACCTCGGGTAGCAATCAGCCCCAGCATTTT.